This T cell receptor (beta chain) stems from a study of T cell changes during pregnancy in multiple sclerosis. The CDR3 has 15 residues. The germline CDR1 and CDR2 sequences are SGHRS and YFSETQ. J was trimmed by 1 base and V by 1 base; bases with no gene match: 4. TCRdb's copy holds only in-frame clones and misses some; the assay was immunoSEQ multiplex PCR. This sample yields tens of thousands of clones, of which roughly 89% are seen a single time; over 9.5% belongs to the top ten. The V call is TRBV5-1, the J call TRBJ1-1; 7 positions agree with TRBD1. This specimen was CD8+ T cells from peripheral blood mononuclear cells, taken in the second trimester of pregnancy. The source is a female donor with multiple sclerosis, enrolled in a pregnancy study. This CDR3 is CASSLSQGENTEAFF. The CDR3, as DNA: TGCGCCAGCAGCTTGAGCCAGGGGGAGAACACTGAAGCTTTCTTT.